This T cell receptor (beta chain) comes out of a study of response to subunit inactivated influenza vaccine. The sample holds many counts of this clonotype. Each CDR3 protein gets one entry after TCRdb re-called the RT-PCR reads with MiXCR. This sample yields more than 550,000 distinct CDR3 sequences, of which roughly 12% are seen a single time; more than 9.5% belongs to the top ten. The CDR3 is made up of 14 amino acids. Germline lookup yields CDR1 DFQATT and CDR2 SNEGSKA (reference sequence). The J segment lost 0 bases and the V segment lost 4 bases, leaving 4 bases of the junction unmatched. The data were also submitted as part of a second study, on T cells expressing NK-cell markers. That study adds: What made the TCR beta cDNA was 5'RACE template switching with UMIs.

The source of this sequence is a man between 45 and 60 years old who received an inactivated influenza vaccine. The rearrangement links TRBV20-1 to TRBJ2-3; 7 bases align to TRBD1. This sample comprised PBMCs from blood, obtained on the day of vaccination. CDR3 region: CSAKGTVSTDTQYF. The CDR3 DNA is TGCAGTGCTAAGGGGACAGTTAGCACAGATACGCAGTATTTT.